This T cell receptor (beta chain) was documented in a study of blood T cell repertoires in COVID-19. Study overall: Italy, Spain and the United States were the sources of the convalescent and acute COVID-19 samples.

Germline lookup yields CDR1 LGHNA and CDR2 YSLEER. CDR3 length: 15 amino acids. Trimming shortened V by 2 bases and J by 2 bases, and 13 bases separated the two germline ends. Per the original methods: Nucleated cell number was recorded as an estimate derived from reference gene primer amplification. Sequencing was performed with immunoSEQ multiplex PCR; in TCRdb, only in-frame clones are kept and a portion is missing. D and trimming come from the DNA, and the V and J calls and clone size come from that table. The sample has 100,000 or so clones, roughly 89% seen once; the top ten hold 5% to 7%. The sequence came from a man aged 65 to 79 with acute or convalescent COVID-19. The sequenced material came from peripheral blood. The V gene is TRBV4-3, the J gene TRBJ2-7; D not certain. This CDR3 reads CASSQPGRPPYEQYF. CDR3 in DNA: TGCGCCAGCAGCCAACCGGGTAGGCCCCCCTACGAGCAGTACTTC.